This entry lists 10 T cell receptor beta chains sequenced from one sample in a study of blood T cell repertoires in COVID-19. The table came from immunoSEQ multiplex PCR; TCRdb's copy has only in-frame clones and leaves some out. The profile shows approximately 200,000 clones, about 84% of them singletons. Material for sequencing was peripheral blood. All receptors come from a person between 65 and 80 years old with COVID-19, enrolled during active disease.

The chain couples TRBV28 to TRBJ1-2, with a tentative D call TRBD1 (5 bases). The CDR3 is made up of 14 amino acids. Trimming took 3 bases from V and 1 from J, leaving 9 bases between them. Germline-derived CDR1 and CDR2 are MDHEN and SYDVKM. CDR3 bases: TGTGCCAGCAGTTTTCAGGGAGGTAACTATGGCTACACCTTC. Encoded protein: CASSFQGGNYGYTF.

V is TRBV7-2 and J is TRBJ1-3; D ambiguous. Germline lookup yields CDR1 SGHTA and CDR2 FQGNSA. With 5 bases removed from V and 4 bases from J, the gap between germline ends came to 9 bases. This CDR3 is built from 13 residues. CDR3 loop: CASSRVSGNTIYF. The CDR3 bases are TGTGCCAGCAGCCGAGTTTCCGGAAACACCATATATTTT.

In nucleotides, the CDR3 is TGCGCCAGCAGCTTGAGCGGGGTGAGCACAGATACGCAGTATTTT. Translated, it gives CASSLSGVSTDTQYF. The chain combines TRBV5-1 with TRBJ2-3, with 7 bases matching TRBD2. The CDR3 runs 15 residues. V trimming: 1 base; J trimming: 0 bases; junction bases outside the gene matches: 2. Looked up from germline, CDR1 is SGHRS and CDR2 is YFSETQ.

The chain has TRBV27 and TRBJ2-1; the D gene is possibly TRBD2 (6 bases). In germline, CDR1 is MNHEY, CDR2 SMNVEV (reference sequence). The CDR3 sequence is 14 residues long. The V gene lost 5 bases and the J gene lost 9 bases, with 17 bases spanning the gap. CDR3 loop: CASSPYSPGGEQFF. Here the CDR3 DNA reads TGTGCCAGCAGTCCCTACTCGCCCGGGGGTGAGCAGTTCTTC.

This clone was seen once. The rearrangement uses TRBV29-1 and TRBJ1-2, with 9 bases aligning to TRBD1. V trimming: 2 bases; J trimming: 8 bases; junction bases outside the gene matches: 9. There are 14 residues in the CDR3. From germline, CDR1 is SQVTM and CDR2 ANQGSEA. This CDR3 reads CSVELGTGRGGYTF. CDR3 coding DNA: TGCAGCGTTGAATTGGGGACAGGGCGGGGAGGCTACACCTTC.

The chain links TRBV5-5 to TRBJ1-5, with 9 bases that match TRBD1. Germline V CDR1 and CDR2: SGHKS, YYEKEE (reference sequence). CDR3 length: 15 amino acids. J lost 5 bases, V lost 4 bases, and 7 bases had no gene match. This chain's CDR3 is CASSPGQGFYQPQHF. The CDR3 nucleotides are TGTGCCAGCAGCCCCGGACAGGGGTTTTATCAGCCCCAGCATTTT. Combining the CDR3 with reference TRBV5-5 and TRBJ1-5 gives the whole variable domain DAGVTQSPTHLIKTRGQQVTLRCSPISGHKSVSWYQQVLGQGPQFIFQYYEKEERGRGNFPDRFSARQFPNYSSELNVNALLLGDSALYLCASSPGQGFYQPQHFGDGTRLSIL.

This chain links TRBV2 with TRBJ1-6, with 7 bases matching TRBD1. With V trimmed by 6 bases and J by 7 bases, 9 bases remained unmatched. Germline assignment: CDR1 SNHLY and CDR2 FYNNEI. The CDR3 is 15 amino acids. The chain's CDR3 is CASSGTTGPNSPLHF. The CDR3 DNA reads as TGTGCCAGCAGCGGAACGACAGGGCCGAATTCACCCCTCCACTTT.

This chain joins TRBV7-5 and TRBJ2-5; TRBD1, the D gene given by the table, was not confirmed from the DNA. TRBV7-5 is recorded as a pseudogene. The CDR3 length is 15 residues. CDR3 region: CARPLLRQVQETQYF. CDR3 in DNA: TGTGCCAGACCCCTCCTCCGACAGGTTCAAGAGACCCAGTACTTC.

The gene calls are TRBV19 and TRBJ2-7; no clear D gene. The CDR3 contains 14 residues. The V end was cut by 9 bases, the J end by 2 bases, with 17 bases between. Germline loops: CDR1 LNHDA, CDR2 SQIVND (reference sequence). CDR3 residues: CASRPSGRTYEQYF. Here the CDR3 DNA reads TGTGCCAGCCGCCCCTCTGGGCGTACCTACGAGCAGTACTTC.

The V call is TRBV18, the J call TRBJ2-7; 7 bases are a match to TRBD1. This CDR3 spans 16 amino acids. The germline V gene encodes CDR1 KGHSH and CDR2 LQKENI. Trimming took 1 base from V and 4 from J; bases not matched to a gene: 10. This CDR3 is CASSPRTGRRVYEQYF. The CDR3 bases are TGTGCCAGCTCACCACGGACAGGTAGACGGGTTTACGAGCAGTACTTC.